This T cell receptor (beta chain) was captured in a study of vaccination effects on CD4 cells after COVID-19. Across the study: ViraFEST assay sequencing came after antigen-specific CD4+ T cells were expanded with viral peptide pools. The two convalescent patients provided samples 16 days and one week before vaccination.

In the case of this clone: Its antigen is as yet unknown.

General study findings and limits: Predominantly, the post-vaccine spike-reactive clones of convalescents comprised new vaccine-induced clones.

Assay used: immunoSEQ multiplex PCR; TCRdb lists only in-frame clones, some missing. The sample contains about 46,000 clones, roughly 74% of which appear only once. Researchers isolated CD4+ T cells once 9 to 11 days of culture had elapsed. A half-medium replacement with IL-2 medium was carried out on days 3 and 7. The germline CDR1 and CDR2 sequences are ENHRY and SYGVKD. Trimming cost V 5 bases and J 3 bases, with 8 bases left between them. The CDR3 runs to 12 residues. This chain links TRBV10-3 with TRBJ2-7; D ambiguous. The receptor was isolated from a human donor who had a prior SARS-CoV-2 infection. The sequenced sample was CD4+ T cells from PBMCs cultured without peptide, obtained before COVID-19 vaccination. Here the CDR3 reads CAISLRNYEQYF. The CDR3 DNA follows: TGTGCCATCAGTTTGCGGAACTACGAGCAGTACTTC.